A single sample is the source of the 14 T cell receptor beta chains below, sequenced in a study of T cell responses to AZD1222 COVID-19 vaccine. Produced via immunoSEQ multiplex PCR; TCRdb's table is partial and in-frame only. Of about 140,000 clones listed, just over 90% are singletons. The sample in question was peripheral blood, obtained on day 0 of AZD1222 vaccination. The source of these receptors is an adult in good health.

Here the CDR3 reads CASSLGYYEQYF. CDR3 bases: TGCGCCAGCAGCTTGGGGTACTACGAGCAGTACTTC. This chain joins TRBV5-1 and TRBJ2-7, with no clear D. The length of the CDR3 is 12 residues. Germline loops: CDR1 SGHRS, CDR2 YFSETQ. V lost 0 bases and J lost 3, with 4 bases in between.

This chain joins TRBV7-9 and TRBJ1-3; D is undetermined. CDR1 and CDR2 (germline): SEHNR, FQNEAQ (reference sequence). The germline V and J ends were trimmed by 5 bases and 0 bases, with 8 bases remaining between them. The CDR3 has 14 residues. In nucleotides, the CDR3 is TGTGCCAGCAGCCAAGCCGGCTCTGGAAACACCATATATTTT. Amino acids: CASSQAGSGNTIYF.

The chain couples TRBV6-5 to TRBJ1-3; D ambiguous. CDR3 size: 12 residues. Trimming stripped 7 bases from V and 10 bases from J, with 14 bases between. The germline gives CDR1 MNHEY, CDR2 SVGAGI. CDR3 nucleotide sequence: TGTGCCAGCATCAACGGGGTGGCGACCATATATTTT. This sequence encodes CASINGVATIYF.

The rearrangement joins TRBV18 to TRBJ1-1, with D possibly being TRBD1 (6 bases). This CDR3 contains 15 residues. CDR1 KGHSH and CDR2 LQKENI come from the germline V gene. Trimming took 1 base from V and 4 from J, leaving 13 bases between them. DNA for the CDR3: TGTGCCAGCTCACCACAAACAGGGCGAAGCACTGAAGCTTTCTTT. It codes for CASSPQTGRSTEAFF.

The chain combines TRBV5-8 with TRBJ2-2, with D tentatively TRBD1 (5 bases). There are 17 residues in the CDR3. Germline V gene data show CDR1 as SGHTS and CDR2 as YDEGEE. V lost 4 bases, J lost 5 bases, and 21 bases lay in between. The CDR3 DNA follows: TGTGCCAGCAGCCCTGTGGTCAGGGTTGGAGATACCGGGGAGCTGTTTTTT. This gives the protein CASSPVVRVGDTGELFF. The variable domain in full, completed from reference TRBV5-8 and TRBJ2-2, reads EAGVTQSPTHLIKTRGQQATLRCSPISGHTSVYWYQQALGLGLQFLLWYDEGEERNRGNFPPRFSGRQFPNYSSELNVNALELEDSALYLCASSPVVRVGDTGELFFGEGSRLTVL.

The chain joins TRBV4-3 to TRBJ2-3; 7 bases match TRBD2. The CDR3 is made up of 20 amino acids. V lost 0 bases to trimming and J lost 0 bases; unmatched junction nucleotides: 15. The V gene's germline CDR1 is LGHNA and CDR2 YSLEER. The chain's CDR3 is CASSQDHWSGLKLSTDTQYF. DNA for the CDR3: TGCGCCAGCAGCCAAGATCACTGGTCGGGACTAAAACTTAGCACAGATACGCAGTATTTT.

The V and J genes are TRBV3-1 (or the pseudogene TRBV3-2) and TRBJ1-4, with D unclear. Per germline, CDR1 LGHDT and CDR2 YNNKEL (reference sequence). The length of the CDR3 is 11 residues. V lost 3 bases and J lost 6, with 2 bases in between. The CDR3 DNA reads TGTGCCAGCAGCCATTATGAAAAACTGTTTTTT. Translated: CASSHYEKLFF.

The genes are TRBV6-1 and TRBJ2-1; 7 bases match TRBD1. Unmatched junction bases numbered 5, after V lost 1 base and J lost 5 bases. Germline CDR1 and CDR2: MNHNS and SASEGT. CDR3 length equals 15 residues. The CDR3, as DNA: TGTGCCAGCAGTGAAGATGGGACAGACCACAATGAGCAGTTCTTC. Protein sequence: CASSEDGTDHNEQFF.

The chain uses TRBV6-5 and TRBJ1-1, with a weak D call TRBD1 (5 bases). The CDR3 is 15 amino acids. Trimming cost V 5 bases and J 1 base, with 14 bases left between them. Germline CDR1 and CDR2: MNHEY and SVGAGI. CDR3: CASSPRPGWNTEAFF. The CDR3 bases are TGTGCCAGCAGTCCCAGACCAGGGTGGAACACTGAAGCTTTCTTT.

This clone has just one count. The V call is TRBV27, the J call TRBJ1-5, with 12 bases matching TRBD1. In germline, CDR1 is MNHEY, CDR2 SMNVEV (reference sequence). V lost 6 bases and J lost 6; bases outside the gene matches: 6. The CDR3 covers 15 residues. The CDR3, as DNA: TGTGCCAGCAGACCGGGACAGGGGGCGGTTCAGCCCCAGCATTTT. It yields the protein CASRPGQGAVQPQHF.

The rearrangement links TRBV10-3 to TRBJ1-6, with 8 nucleotides matching TRBD1. This CDR3 region has 14 residues. In germline, CDR1 is ENHRY, CDR2 SYGVKD. The V segment lost 5 bases and the J segment 7 bases; nucleotides outside the gene matches: 4. The CDR3 coding sequence is TGTGCCATCAGTCAGGACAGGGAAAATTCACCCCTCCACTTT. This gives the protein CAISQDRENSPLHF.

The V gene is TRBV5-1, the J gene TRBJ2-7; no clear D. Trimming left V 0 bases short and J 3 bases short, with 10 bases between. Germline CDR1 and CDR2: SGHRS and YFSETQ. The CDR3 is made up of 14 amino acids. DNA for the CDR3: TGCGCCAGCAGCTTGGTGGCGGCCAGCTACGAGCAGTACTTC. This translates into CASSLVAASYEQYF. Combining the CDR3 with reference TRBV5-1 and TRBJ2-7 gives the whole variable domain KAGVTQTPRYLIKTRGQQVTLSCSPISGHRSVSWYQQTPGQGLQFLFEYFSETQRNKGNFPGRFSGRQFSNSRSEMNVSTLELGDSALYLCASSLVAASYEQYFGPGTRLTVT.

CDR3 DNA: TGTGCCAGTAGTATAGATCGGGAGAGGCAGTACTTC. The encoded protein is CASSIDRERQYF. The chain links TRBV19 to TRBJ2-7, with D possibly being TRBD2 (6 bases). V was pared by 0 bases and J by 9 bases, with 9 bases between. The CDR3 runs 12 residues. CDR1 and CDR2 (germline): LNHDA, SQIVND (reference sequence).

The chain recombines TRBV6-2 or TRBV6-3 with TRBJ2-7, with 11 bases that match TRBD2. Germline CDR1 is MNHEY and CDR2 is SVGEGT. The CDR3 is 15 residues long. The ends lost 5 bases at V and 0 bases at J; junction bases unmatched: 3. This CDR3 is CASSTLAGGSYEQYF. As DNA, the CDR3 is TGTGCCAGCAGTACGCTAGCGGGAGGCTCCTACGAGCAGTACTTC.